This T cell receptor (beta chain) was documented in a study of shared clonotypes between healthy human individuals. Overall study findings and caveats: Though the depth was large, rarefaction showed that sorted-subset sequencing was incomplete. Non-shared clonotypes were found to have lower generation probabilities than the clonotypes that were shared by all four of the sorted-subset donors. Relative to memory subsets, naive subsets generally showed larger estimated richness.

V lost 7 bases and J lost 2, with 16 bases in between. Germline CDR1 reads SGHAT; CDR2 reads FQNNGV. The CDR3 is 15 amino acids. Here immunoSEQ multiplex PCR was the method, and the copy in TCRdb shows in-frame clones only, minus some. The sample records about 980,000 clones, over 75% being singletons. As concerns this clone: Antigen: not known.

Partitioning of CD4+ cells yielded a CD45RA+ naive subset and a CD45RA-negative memory subset. Sequenced sample: memory CD4+ T cells sorted from blood. Subset here: CD45RA-negative fraction. This TCR was recovered from a man aged 18 to 35 in good health. The chain joins TRBV11-2 to TRBJ2-3; a weak D match, TRBD2 (5 bases). The CDR3 loop is CASKPGGSNTDTQYF. For the CDR3, the DNA is TGTGCCAGCAAACCCGGCGGGTCAAACACAGATACGCAGTATTTT.